These 8 T cell receptor beta chains were sequenced from one sample in a study of shared clonotypes between healthy human individuals. Method: immunoSEQ multiplex PCR; TCRdb's copy keeps in-frame clones and lacks some. The data show over 2 million clones, with around 92% seen just once and around 0.4% held by the top ten. Sequencing used naive CD4+ T cells from PBMCs. Subset in this sample: CD45RA+ positively selected. Receptors were obtained from a man aged 18 to 30 in good health. Some clones in this sample may be carry-over from other donors' samples.

A note on this clone: The identical CDR3 is also encoded by other nucleotide sequences in the sample. This chain links TRBV7-6 with TRBJ1-2, with a possible D match to TRBD1 (5 bases). This CDR3 spans 13 amino acids. The germline V and J ends were trimmed by 1 base and 5 bases, with 8 bases remaining between them. Looked up from germline, CDR1 is SGHVS and CDR2 is FNYEAQ. The CDR3 DNA reads as TGTGCCAGCAGCTTAGGCCAGGGATATGGCTACACCTTC. This gives the protein CASSLGQGYGYTF.

The chain links TRBV19 to TRBJ1-5, with D perhaps TRBD1 (6 bases). The CDR3 is made up of 17 amino acids. V was trimmed by 7 bases and J by 0 bases, leaving 19 bases between them. The germline gives CDR1 LNHDA, CDR2 SQIVND (reference sequence). The CDR3 DNA is TGTGCCAGTATCACAAGGGGGACACCTTATAGCAATCAGCCCCAGCATTTT. It yields the protein CASITRGTPYSNQPQHF.

V is TRBV18 and J is TRBJ1-5; D gene unclear. Trimming stripped 0 bases from V and 3 bases from J, with 12 bases between. The CDR3 is 16 amino acids. Germline V gene data show CDR1 as KGHSH and CDR2 as LQKENI. The CDR3 protein is CASSPPQPDPNQPQHF. CDR3 coding DNA: TGTGCCAGCTCACCACCGCAGCCGGACCCCAATCAGCCCCAGCATTTT.

The rearrangement joins TRBV6-1 to TRBJ1-1; no clear D gene. This CDR3 spans 15 amino acids. V dropped 1 base and J dropped 4 bases, with 13 bases sitting between them. The germline CDR1 and CDR2 sequences are MNHNS and SASEGT. The CDR3 here is CASSEVGGLGTEAFF. The CDR3 bases are TGTGCCAGCAGTGAAGTCGGAGGGCTAGGCACTGAAGCTTTCTTT.

For this clone: Other DNA sequences in the sample encode the same CDR3. This chain uses TRBV9 with TRBJ2-3; no reliable D call. Germline CDR1 reads SGDLS; CDR2 reads YYNGEE. Trimming pared 0 bases from V and 1 base from J, leaving 9 bases between. This CDR3 has 15 amino acids. CDR3 coding DNA: TGTGCCAGCAGCGTAGGTCCGGCTCGCACAGATACGCAGTATTTT. Translation: CASSVGPARTDTQYF.

The chain employs TRBV5-8 and TRBJ1-5; TRBD1 matches at 7 bases. The CDR3 is 16 amino acids. CDR1 is SGHTS, CDR2 YDEGEE, per germline. Unmatched junction bases numbered 5, after V lost 2 bases and J lost 0 bases. DNA for the CDR3: TGTGCCAGCAGCTTTCAGGGGGGCTATAGCAATCAGCCCCAGCATTTT. The encoded protein is CASSFQGGYSNQPQHF.

The rearrangement links TRBV4-3 to TRBJ1-4; D may be TRBD1 (5 bases). The V end lost 1 base, the J end lost 0 bases, and 9 bases lay between the germline ends. The CDR3 has 16 residues. CDR1 is LGHNA, CDR2 YSLEER, per germline. This chain's CDR3 is CASSQAPQATNEKLFF. DNA for the CDR3: TGCGCCAGCAGCCAAGCCCCACAGGCAACTAATGAAAAACTGTTTTTT.

This sequence joins TRBV6-5 and TRBJ1-2, with D uncertain. V was clipped by 7 bases and J by 4 bases, with 19 bases between them. This CDR3 is 15 amino acids long. Germline CDR1 reads MNHEY; CDR2 reads SVGAGI. Written as DNA, the CDR3 is TGTGCCAGCACCCGATCACTGGCCGTTGGCTATGGCTACACCTTC. Translated, it gives CASTRSLAVGYGYTF.